This TCR beta chain stems from a study of T cell changes during pregnancy in multiple sclerosis. The CDR3 contains 13 residues. Germline-derived CDR1 and CDR2 are SGHDT and YYEEEE. V was shortened by 3 bases and J by 4 bases, with 10 bases between the two germline ends. Repertoires were generated with immunoSEQ multiplex PCR, while TCRdb's copy carries only in-frame clones and drops some. The data show roughly 110,000 clones, with roughly 92% seen just once and 0.78% held by the top ten. The TCR sequence derives from a female donor in good health, enrolled as a control in a pregnancy study. V and J are TRBV5-6 and TRBJ1-2; D gene uncertain. The material was peripheral blood, obtained in the third trimester of pregnancy. CDR3 sequence (DNA): TGTGCCAGCAGCTCCCCCCTAGGCTATGGCTACACCTTC. Its translation: CASSSPLGYGYTF.